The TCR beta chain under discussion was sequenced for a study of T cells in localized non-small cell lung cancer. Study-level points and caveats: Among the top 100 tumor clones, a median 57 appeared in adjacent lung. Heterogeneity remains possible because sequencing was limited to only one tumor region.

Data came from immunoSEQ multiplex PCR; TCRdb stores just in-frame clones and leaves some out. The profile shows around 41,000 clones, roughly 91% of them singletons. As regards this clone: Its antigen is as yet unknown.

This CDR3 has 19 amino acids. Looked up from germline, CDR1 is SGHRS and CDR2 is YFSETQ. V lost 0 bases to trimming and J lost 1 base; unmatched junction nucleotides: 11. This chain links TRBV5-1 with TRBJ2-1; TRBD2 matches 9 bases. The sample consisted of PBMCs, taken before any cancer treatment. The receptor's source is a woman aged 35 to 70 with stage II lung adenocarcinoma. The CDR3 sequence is CASSLVASGDLLSYNEQFF. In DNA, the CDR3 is TGCGCCAGCAGCTTGGTGGCTAGCGGGGACCTTTTGTCCTACAATGAGCAGTTCTTC.